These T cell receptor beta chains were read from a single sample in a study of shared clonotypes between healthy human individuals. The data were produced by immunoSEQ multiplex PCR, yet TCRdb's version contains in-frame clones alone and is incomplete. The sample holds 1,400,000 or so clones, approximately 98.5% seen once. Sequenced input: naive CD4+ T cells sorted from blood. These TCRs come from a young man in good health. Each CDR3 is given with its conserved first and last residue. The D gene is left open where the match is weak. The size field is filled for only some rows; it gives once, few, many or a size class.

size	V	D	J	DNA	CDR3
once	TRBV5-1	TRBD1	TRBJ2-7	TGCGCCAGCAGCTTGAAAGGGACAGGGGGCTTCAACGAGCAGTACTTC	CASSLKGTGGFNEQYF
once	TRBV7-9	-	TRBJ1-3	TGTGCCAGCAGCTCTAGGGCTGCGGTGAACACCATATATTTT	CASSSRAAVNTIYF
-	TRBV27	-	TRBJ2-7	TGTGCCAGCAGTTTCGTGGGCCTTCAAGGCTACGAGCAGTACTTC	CASSFVGLQGYEQYF
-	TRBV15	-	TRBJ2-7	TGTGCCACCAGCAGAGATCCCCACGCGGGATTTTTGGACGAGCAGTACTTC	CATSRDPHAGFLDEQYF
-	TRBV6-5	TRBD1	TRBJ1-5	TGTGCCAGCAGTAGACAGGGTTTCGATCAGCCCCAGCATTTT	CASSRQGFDQPQHF
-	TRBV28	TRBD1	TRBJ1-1	TGTGCCAGCACCCCCCCGACAGGGGGCACTGAAGCTTTCTTT	CASTPPTGGTEAFF
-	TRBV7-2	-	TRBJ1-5	TGTGCCAGCTTTAGGGAATCTACGCGGCCCCAGCATTTT	CASFRESTRPQHF
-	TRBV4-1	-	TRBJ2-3	TGCGCCAGCAGCCAAGAGGGTATGGGGGTTTATACGCAGTATTTT	CASSQEGMGVYTQYF
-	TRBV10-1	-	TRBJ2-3	TGCGCCAGCAGTGGACTCCCCAGGGAGGGGGCAGATACGCAGTATTTT	CASSGLPREGADTQYF
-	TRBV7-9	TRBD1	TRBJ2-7	TGTGCCAGCAGCTTTATAGTCAACAGGGGGCTGCACGAGCAGTACTTC	CASSFIVNRGLHEQYF
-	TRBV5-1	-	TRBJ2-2	TGCGCCAGCAGCCCTCTGGGGGGCCTGAACACCGGGGAGCTGTTTTTT	CASSPLGGLNTGELFF
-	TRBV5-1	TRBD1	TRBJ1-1	TGCGCCAGCAGCTTTCCGGGACAGGGGCGCACTGAAGCTTTCTTT	CASSFPGQGRTEAFF
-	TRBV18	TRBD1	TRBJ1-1	TGTGCCAGCTCACTTGGACAGGGGAGAACTGAAGCTTTCTTT	CASSLGQGRTEAFF
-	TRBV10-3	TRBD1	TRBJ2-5	TGTGCCATCAGAGGGGACAGGGGCCGTCAAGAGACCCAGTACTTC	CAIRGDRGRQETQYF
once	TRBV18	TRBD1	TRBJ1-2	TGTGCCAGCTCACCAGCGGGGCACAGGGGGGCTCTTATGGATGGCTACACCTTC	CASSPAGHRGALMDGYTF
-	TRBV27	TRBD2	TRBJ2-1	TGTGCCAGGATTGCCGGGACTAAGACTTCGAATGAGCAGTTCTTC	CARIAGTKTSNEQFF
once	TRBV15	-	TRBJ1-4	TGTGCCACCAGCAGAGAAGGGTGGCGCGAAAAACTGTTTTTT	CATSREGWREKLFF
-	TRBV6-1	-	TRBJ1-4	TGTGCCAGCGGAGCAACTAATGAAAAACTGTTTTTT	CASGATNEKLFF
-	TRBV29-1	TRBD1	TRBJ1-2	TGCAGCGTTGAGAGGACAGGGGGCGCGGGCTACACCTTC	CSVERTGGAGYTF
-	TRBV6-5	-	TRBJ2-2	TGTGCCAGCAGGGCCCAGATACCCGGGGAGCTGTTTTTT	CASRAQIPGELFF
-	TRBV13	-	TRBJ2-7	TGTGCCAGCAGCTCCCGCTCAGGCTTAAACTACGAGCAGTACTTC	CASSSRSGLNYEQYF
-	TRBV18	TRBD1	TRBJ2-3	TGTGCCAGCTCACAGGACAGGGGGAAAGATACGCAGTATTTT	CASSQDRGKDTQYF
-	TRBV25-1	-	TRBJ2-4	TGTGCCAGCAGTGAGCAGGGAAAAACCAAAAACATTCAGTACTTC	CASSEQGKTKNIQYF
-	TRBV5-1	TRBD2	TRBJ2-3	TGCGCCAGCAGCTCTAGCGGGTTCACAGATACGCAGTATTTT	CASSSSGFTDTQYF
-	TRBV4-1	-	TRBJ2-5	TGCGCCAGCAGCCAAGATTCAAGGGGGGGGGAGACCCAGTACTTC	CASSQDSRGGETQYF
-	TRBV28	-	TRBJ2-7	TGTGCCAGCAGTGGGGGTCCAACCCGCGAGCAGTACTTC	CASSGGPTREQYF
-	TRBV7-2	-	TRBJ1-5	TGTGCCAGCAGCTTAGCAGGGGTGAGCAATCAGCCCCAGCATTTT	CASSLAGVSNQPQHF
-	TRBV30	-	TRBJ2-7	TGTGCCTGGAATACCGGCCCCTACGAGCAGTACTTC	CAWNTGPYEQYF
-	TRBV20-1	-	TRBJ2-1	TGCAGTGCAACGACTAGCAATGAGCAGTTCTTC	CSATTSNEQFF
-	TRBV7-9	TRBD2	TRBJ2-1	TGTGCCAGCAGCTTGAAGCGGGAGGTCGGCAATGAGCAGTTCTTC	CASSLKREVGNEQFF
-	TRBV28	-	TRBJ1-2	TGTGCGAGCGGCTATGGCTACACCTTC	CASGYGYTF
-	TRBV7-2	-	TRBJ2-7	TGTGCCAGCAGCTTGGAAGGGGGTAGCGCCTACGAGCAGTACTTC	CASSLEGGSAYEQYF
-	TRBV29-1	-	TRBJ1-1	TGCAGCGTTAAGGCGAACACTGAAGCTTTCTTT	CSVKANTEAFF
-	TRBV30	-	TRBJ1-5	TGTGCCTGGAGCCCCAGGGGTGGCAATCAGCCCCAGCATTTT	CAWSPRGGNQPQHF
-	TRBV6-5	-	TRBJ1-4	TGTGCCAGCAGTTACTCTACAGCTAATGAAAAACTGTTTTTT	CASSYSTANEKLFF
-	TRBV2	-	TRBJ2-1	TGTGCCAGCAATCCCGACGATGGTTACAATGAGCAGTTCTTC	CASNPDDGYNEQFF
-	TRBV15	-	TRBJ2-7	TGTGCCACCAGCAGGCAGGGCAGGTTCTCCTACGAGCAGTACTTC	CATSRQGRFSYEQYF
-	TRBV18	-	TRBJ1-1	TGTGCCAGCAAGCAGGGTCTGAACACTGAAGCTTTCTTT	CASKQGLNTEAFF
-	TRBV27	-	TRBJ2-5	TGTGCCAGCAGTGGCGGGGCAGAGACCCAGTACTTC	CASSGGAETQYF
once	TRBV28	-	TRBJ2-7	TGTGCCAGCAGTTTACGTCAGGGCATAGGACTCTTC	CASSLRQGIGLF
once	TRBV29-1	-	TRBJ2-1	TGCAGCGGCAAGATTCCACCCTCCTACAATGAGCAGTTCTTC	CSGKIPPSYNEQFF
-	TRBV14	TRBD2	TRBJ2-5	TGTGCCAGCAGCTTGGGACTAGCGGGAGCTGGGTCCGGAGAGACCCAGTACTTC	CASSLGLAGAGSGETQYF
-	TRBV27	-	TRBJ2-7	TGTGCCAGCAGTTTGGCCGGGCGAAAGGGGGCCTACGAGCAGTACTTC	CASSLAGRKGAYEQYF
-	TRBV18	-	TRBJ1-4	TGTGCCAGCTCACCGTTTCGGGCTGAAAAACTGTTTTTT	CASSPFRAEKLFF
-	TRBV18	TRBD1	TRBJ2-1	TGTGCCAGCTCCCCCCGGACAGGGAGCTCCTACAATGAGCAGTTCTTC	CASSPRTGSSYNEQFF
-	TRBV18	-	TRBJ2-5	TGTGCCAGCTCACCGCAACAGGGAAGGGAGACCCAGTACTTC	CASSPQQGRETQYF